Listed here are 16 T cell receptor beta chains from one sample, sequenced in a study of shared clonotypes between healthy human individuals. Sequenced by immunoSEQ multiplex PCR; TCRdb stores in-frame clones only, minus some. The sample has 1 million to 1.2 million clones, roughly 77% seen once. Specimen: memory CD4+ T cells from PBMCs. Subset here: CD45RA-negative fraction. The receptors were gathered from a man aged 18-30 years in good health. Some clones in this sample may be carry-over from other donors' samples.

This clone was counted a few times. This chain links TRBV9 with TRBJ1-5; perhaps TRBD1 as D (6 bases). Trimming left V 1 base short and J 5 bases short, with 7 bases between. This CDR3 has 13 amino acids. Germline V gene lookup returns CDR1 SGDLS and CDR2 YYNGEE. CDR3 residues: CASSVQGHQPQHF. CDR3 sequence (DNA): TGTGCCAGCAGCGTACAGGGGCATCAGCCCCAGCATTTT.

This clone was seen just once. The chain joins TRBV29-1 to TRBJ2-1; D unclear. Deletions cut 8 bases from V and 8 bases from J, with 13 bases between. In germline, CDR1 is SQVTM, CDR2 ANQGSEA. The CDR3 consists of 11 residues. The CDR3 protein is CSLSGYDEQFF. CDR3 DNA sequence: TGCAGCCTCTCCGGGTACGATGAGCAGTTCTTC.

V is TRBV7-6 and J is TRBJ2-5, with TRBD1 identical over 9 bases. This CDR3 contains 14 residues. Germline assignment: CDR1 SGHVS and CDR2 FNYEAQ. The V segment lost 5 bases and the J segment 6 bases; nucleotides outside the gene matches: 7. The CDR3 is CASSIGTGIQTQYF. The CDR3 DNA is TGTGCCAGCAGCATAGGGACAGGGATACAGACCCAGTACTTC.

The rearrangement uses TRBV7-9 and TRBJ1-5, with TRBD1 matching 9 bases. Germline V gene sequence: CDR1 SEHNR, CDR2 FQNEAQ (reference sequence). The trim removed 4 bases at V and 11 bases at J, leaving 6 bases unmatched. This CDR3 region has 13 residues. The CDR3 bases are TGTGCCAGCAGCTCAACAGGGGGCAGAACCCAGCATTTT. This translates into CASSSTGGRTQHF. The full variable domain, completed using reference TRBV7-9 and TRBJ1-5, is DTGVSQNPRHKITKRGQNVTFRCDPISEHNRLYWYRQTLGQGPEFLTYFQNEAQLEKSRLLSDRFSAERPKGSFSTLEIQRTEQGDSAMYLCASSSTGGRTQHFGDGTRLSIL.

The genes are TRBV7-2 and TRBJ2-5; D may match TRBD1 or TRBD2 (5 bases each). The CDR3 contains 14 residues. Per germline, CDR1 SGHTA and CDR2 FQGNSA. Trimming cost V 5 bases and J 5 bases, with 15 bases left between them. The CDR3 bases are TGTGCCAGCAGCGCCGTTTGGGGCGGGGAGACCCAGTACTTC. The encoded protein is CASSAVWGGETQYF.

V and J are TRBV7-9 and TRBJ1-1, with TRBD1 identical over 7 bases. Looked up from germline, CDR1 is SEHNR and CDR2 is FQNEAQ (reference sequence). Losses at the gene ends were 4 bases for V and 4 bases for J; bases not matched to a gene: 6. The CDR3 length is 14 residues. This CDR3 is CASSWTDRATEAFF. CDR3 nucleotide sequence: TGTGCCAGCAGCTGGACAGACAGGGCCACTGAAGCTTTCTTT.

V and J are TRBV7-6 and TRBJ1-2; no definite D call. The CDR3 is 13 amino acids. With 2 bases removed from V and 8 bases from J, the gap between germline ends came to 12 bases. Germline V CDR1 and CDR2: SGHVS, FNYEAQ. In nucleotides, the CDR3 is TGTGCCAGCAGCTTATTCGGGGAACGCGGCTACACCTTC. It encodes CASSLFGERGYTF. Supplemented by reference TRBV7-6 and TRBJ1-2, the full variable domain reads GAGVSQSPRYKVTKRGQDVALRCDPISGHVSLYWYRQALGQGPEFLTYFNYEAQQDKSGLPNDRFSAERPEGSISTLTIQRTEQRDSAMYRCASSLFGERGYTFGSGTRLTVV.

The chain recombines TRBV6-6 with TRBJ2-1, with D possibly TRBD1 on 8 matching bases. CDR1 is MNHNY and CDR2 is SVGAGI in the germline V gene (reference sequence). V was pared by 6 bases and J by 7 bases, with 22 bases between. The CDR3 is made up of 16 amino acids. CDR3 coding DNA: TGTGCCAGCAGGTCCGACAGGGGAGCGGGACGAAATGAGCAGTTCTTC. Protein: CASRSDRGAGRNEQFF.

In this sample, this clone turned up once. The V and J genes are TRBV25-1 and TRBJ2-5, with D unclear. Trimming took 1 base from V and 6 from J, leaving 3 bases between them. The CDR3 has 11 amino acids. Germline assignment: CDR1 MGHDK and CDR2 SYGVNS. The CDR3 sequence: CASSELKTQYF. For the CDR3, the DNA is TGTGCCAGCAGTGAATTAAAGACCCAGTACTTC. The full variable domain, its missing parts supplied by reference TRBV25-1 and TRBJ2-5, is EADIYQTPRYLVIGTGKKITLECSQTMGHDKMYWYQQDPGMELHLIHYSYGVNSTEKGDLSSESTVSRIRTEHFPLTLESARPSHTSQYLCASSELKTQYFGPGTRLLVL.

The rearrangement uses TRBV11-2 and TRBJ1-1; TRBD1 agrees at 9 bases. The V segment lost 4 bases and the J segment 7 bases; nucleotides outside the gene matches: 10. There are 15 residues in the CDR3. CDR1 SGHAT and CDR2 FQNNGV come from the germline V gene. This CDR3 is CASSSSTQGAIEAFF. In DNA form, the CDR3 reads TGTGCCAGCAGCTCCTCCACACAGGGGGCGATTGAAGCTTTCTTT.

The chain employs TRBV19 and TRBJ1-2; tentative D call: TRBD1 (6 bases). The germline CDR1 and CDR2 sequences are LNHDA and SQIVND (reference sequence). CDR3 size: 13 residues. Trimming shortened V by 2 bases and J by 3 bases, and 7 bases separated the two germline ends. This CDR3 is CASSIRTDYGYTF. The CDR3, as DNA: TGTGCCAGTAGTATAAGGACAGACTATGGCTACACCTTC. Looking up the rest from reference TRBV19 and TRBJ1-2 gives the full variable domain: DGGITQSPKYLFRKEGQNVTLSCEQNLNHDAMYWYRQDPGQGLRLIYYSQIVNDFQKGDIAEGYSVSREKKESFPLTVTSAQKNPTAFYLCASSIRTDYGYTFGSGTRLTVV.

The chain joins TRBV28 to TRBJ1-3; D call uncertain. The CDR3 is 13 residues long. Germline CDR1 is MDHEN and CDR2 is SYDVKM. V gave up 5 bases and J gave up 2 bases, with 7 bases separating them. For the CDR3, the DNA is TGTGCCAGCAGTCCACCCCCTGGAAACACCATATATTTT. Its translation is CASSPPPGNTIYF. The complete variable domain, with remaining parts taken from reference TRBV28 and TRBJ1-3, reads DVKVTQSSRYLVKRTGEKVFLECVQDMDHENMFWYRQDPGLGLRLIYFSYDVKMKEKGDIPEGYSVSREKKERFSLILESASTNQTSMYLCASSPPPGNTIYFGEGSWLTVV.

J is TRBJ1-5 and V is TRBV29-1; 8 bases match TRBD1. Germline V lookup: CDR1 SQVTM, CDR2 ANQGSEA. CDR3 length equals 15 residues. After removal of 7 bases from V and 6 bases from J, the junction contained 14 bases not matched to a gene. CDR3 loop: CSAGGGRGLSQPQHF. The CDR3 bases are TGCAGCGCCGGTGGGGGCAGGGGGCTATCTCAGCCCCAGCATTTT.

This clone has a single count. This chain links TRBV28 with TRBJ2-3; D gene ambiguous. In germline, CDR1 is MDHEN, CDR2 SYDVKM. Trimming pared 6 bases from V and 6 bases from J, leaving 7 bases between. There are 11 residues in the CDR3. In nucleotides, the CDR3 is TGTGCCAGCAGGGCTTCCGATACGCAGTATTTT. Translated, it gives CASRASDTQYF.

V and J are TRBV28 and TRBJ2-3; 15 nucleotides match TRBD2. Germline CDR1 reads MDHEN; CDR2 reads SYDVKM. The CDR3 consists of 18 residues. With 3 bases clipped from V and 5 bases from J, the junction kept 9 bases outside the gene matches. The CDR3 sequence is CASSFLTGLAGGGDTQYF. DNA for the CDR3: TGTGCCAGCAGTTTTCTCACGGGACTAGCGGGAGGTGGAGATACGCAGTATTTT.

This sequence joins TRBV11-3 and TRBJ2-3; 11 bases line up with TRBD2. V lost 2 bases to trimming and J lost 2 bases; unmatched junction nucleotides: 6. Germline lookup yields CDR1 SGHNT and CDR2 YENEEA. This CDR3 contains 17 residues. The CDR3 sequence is CASSLSGTSGFTDTQYF. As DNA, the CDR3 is TGTGCCAGCAGCTTATCCGGGACTAGCGGTTTCACAGATACGCAGTATTTT. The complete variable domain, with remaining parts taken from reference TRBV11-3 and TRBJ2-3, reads EAGVVQSPRYKIIEKKQPVAFWCNPISGHNTLYWYLQNLGQGPELLIRYENEEAVDDSQLPKDRFSAERLKGVDSTLKIQPAELGDSAVYLCASSLSGTSGFTDTQYFGPGTRLTVL.